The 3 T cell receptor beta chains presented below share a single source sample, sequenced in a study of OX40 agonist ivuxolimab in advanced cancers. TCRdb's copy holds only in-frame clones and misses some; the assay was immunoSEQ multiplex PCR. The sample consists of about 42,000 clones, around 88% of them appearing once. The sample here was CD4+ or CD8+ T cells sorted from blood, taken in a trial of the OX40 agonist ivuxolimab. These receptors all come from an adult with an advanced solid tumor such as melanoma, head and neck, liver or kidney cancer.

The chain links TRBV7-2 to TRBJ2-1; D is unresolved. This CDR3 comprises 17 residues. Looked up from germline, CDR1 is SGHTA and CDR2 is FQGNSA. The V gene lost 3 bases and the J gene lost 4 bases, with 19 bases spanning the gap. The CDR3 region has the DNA TGTGCCAGCAGCTTGCCTCCCCACTCCGCCTATTACAATGAGCAGTTCTTC. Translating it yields CASSLPPHSAYYNEQFF.

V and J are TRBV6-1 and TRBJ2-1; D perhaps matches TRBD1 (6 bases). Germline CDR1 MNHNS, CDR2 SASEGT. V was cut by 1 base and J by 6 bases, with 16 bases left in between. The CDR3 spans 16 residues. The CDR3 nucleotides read TGTGCCAGCAGTGAAGGACACAGGGTACTAAGCAATGAGCAGTTCTTC. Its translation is CASSEGHRVLSNEQFF.

The CDR3 sequence: CASSAYSYEQYF. The CDR3 DNA reads TGCGCCAGCAGCGCCTACTCCTACGAGCAGTACTTC. The chain joins TRBV5-1 to TRBJ2-7; D remains ambiguous. Trimming left V 4 bases short and J 0 bases short, with 5 bases between. CDR3 length: 12 residues. The germline gives CDR1 SGHRS, CDR2 YFSETQ.